This TCR beta chain comes out of a study of blood T cell repertoires in COVID-19. Germline lookup yields CDR1 SGHRS and CDR2 YFSETQ. The CDR3 sequence is 15 residues long. The V end lost 2 bases, the J end lost 9 bases, and 15 bases lay between the germline ends. Repertoires were generated with immunoSEQ multiplex PCR, while TCRdb's copy carries only in-frame clones and drops some. Among approximately 210,000 clones listed, roughly four fifths were seen once. The specimen sequenced was peripheral blood. This chain links TRBV5-1 with TRBJ1-6; D is ambiguous. The sequence was collected from a woman aged 45-65 years with active or convalescent COVID-19. Here the CDR3 DNA reads TGCGCCAGCAGCTTCAGTCAGACTAAGGGTTCACCCCTCCACTTT. Translating gives CASSFSQTKGSPLHF. The whole variable domain, filled in from reference TRBV5-1 and TRBJ1-6, reads KAGVTQTPRYLIKTRGQQVTLSCSPISGHRSVSWYQQTPGQGLQFLFEYFSETQRNKGNFPGRFSGRQFSNSRSEMNVSTLELGDSALYLCASSFSQTKGSPLHFGNGTRLTVT.